This T cell receptor (beta chain) originates from a study of PD-L1 blockade in urothelial cancer. The assay was immunoSEQ multiplex PCR, and TCRdb's table has in-frame clones only and misses some. The table records 35,000 to 45,000 clones, about 90% of them present only once. Time point in this sample: peripheral blood 6 weeks after treatment start. V dropped 4 bases and J dropped 7; count of bases not matched to a gene: 2. Germline CDR1 reads SEHNR; CDR2 reads FQNEAQ (reference sequence). This CDR3 has 13 amino acids. Specimen: PBMCs, collected around atezolizumab (anti-PD-L1) treatment. This sequence joins TRBV7-9 and TRBJ2-1, with 9 nucleotides matching TRBD1. The TCR comes from a man in his 70s with urothelial cancer. The CDR3 DNA reads TGTGCCAGCAGCTCCGGGACAGGGAATGAGCAGTTCTTC. Translating it yields CASSSGTGNEQFF.